The present T cell receptor beta chain was sequenced within a study of blood T cells in healthy people across ages. Between the trimmed V and J ends, which lost 8 bases and 14 bases, there was a span of 23 bases. This CDR3 spans 13 amino acids. As for this clonotype: The target antigen is unknown.

Primers used in a second PCR of about 7 to 12 cycles were a sample-barcoded 5' primer and a J-beta primer mix. MiXCR, applied by TCRdb to the 5' RACE reads, yields one record per CDR3 protein. This table holds 780,000 or so distinct CDR3 sequences, 53% found once. General study points: There was a strong correlation between TCR beta diversity and naive T cell percentage.

This chain links TRBV12-3 or TRBV12-4 with TRBJ2-3; unclear D gene. The source is a man older than 75 in good health. Sequenced: blood. CDR3 sequence (DNA): TGTGCCAGCGGTTCGCGAGAGCACAGAGACGCGTATTTT. Translation: CASGSREHRDAYF.